This T cell receptor (beta chain) was sequenced for a study of regulatory T cells in long-lasting Graves disease. The authors built TCR beta libraries using iRepertoire HTBI primers and Arm-PCR of CDR3 regions. TCRdb recomputed calls from the multiplex PCR reads with MiXCR, one row per CDR3 protein. Among over 350,000 distinct CDR3 sequences listed, more than 20% were seen once. A few counts support this clonotype. Antigen: not known. This CDR3 contains 15 residues. Germline V gene data show CDR1 as GTSNPN and CDR2 as SVGIG (reference sequence). Trimming removed 3 bases from V and 5 bases from J; junction bases left unmatched: 8. Documented time point: persistent/refractory GD, antithyroid drugs over 5 years with positive TRAb. The authors made the TCR library using RNA they extracted from PBMCs. Graves' disease diagnosis was established per American Thyroid Association guidelines. A blood draw put about 9 milliliters of peripheral blood into EDTA tubes.

General study points: Tissue studied was limited to peripheral blood, excluding thyroid tissue. Persistent disease was characterized by preferential usage of TRBV28, TRBJ1-2 and TRBJ2-5.

The V and J genes are TRBV30 and TRBJ2-7; 12 positions match TRBD2. This TCR was recovered from a female donor with Graves disease. The starting material was peripheral blood mononuclear cells (PBMCs), obtained when the disease was refractory, from a patient treated with antithyroid drugs. The CDR3 DNA is TGTGCCTGGAGCGCCAGTCTAGCGGGAGGGGACGAGCAGTACTTC. The encoded protein is CAWSASLAGGDEQYF.